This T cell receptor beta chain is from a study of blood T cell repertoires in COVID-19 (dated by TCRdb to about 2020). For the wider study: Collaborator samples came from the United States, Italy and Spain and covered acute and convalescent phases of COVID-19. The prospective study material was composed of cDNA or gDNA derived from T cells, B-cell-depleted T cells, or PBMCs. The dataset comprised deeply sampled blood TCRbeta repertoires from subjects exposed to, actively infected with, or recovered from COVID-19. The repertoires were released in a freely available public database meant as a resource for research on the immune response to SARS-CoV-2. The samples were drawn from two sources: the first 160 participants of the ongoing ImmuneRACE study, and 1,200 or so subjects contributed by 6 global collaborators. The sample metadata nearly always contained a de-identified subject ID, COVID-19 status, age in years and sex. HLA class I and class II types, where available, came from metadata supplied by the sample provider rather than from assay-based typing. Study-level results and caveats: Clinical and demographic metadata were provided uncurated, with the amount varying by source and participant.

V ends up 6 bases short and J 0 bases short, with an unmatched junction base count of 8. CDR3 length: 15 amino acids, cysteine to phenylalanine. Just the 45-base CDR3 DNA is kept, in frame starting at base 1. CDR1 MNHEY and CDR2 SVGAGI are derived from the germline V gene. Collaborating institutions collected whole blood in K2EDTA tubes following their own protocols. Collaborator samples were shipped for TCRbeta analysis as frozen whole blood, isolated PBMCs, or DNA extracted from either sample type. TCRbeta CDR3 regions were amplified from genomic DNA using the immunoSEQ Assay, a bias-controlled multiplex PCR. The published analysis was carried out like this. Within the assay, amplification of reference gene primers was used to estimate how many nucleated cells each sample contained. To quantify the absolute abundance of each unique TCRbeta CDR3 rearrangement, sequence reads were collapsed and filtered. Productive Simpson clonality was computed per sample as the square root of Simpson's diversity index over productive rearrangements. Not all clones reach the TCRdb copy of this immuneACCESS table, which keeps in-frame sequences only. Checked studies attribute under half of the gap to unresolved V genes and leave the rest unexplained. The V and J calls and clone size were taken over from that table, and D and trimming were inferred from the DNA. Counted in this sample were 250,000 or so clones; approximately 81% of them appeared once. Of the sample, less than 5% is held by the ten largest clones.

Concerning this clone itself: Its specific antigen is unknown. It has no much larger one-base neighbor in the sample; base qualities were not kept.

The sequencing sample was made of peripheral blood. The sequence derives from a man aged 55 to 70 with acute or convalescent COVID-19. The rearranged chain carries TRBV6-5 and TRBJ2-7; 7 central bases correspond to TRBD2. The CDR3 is CASSRPGGSSYEQYF. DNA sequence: TGTGCCAGCAGCCGACCGGGGGGAAGCTCCTACGAGCAGTACTTC.